Sequencing of this T cell receptor (beta chain) was carried out in a study of blood T cell repertoires in COVID-19. From germline, CDR1 is SGHTA and CDR2 FQGNSA. The CDR3 runs 16 residues. Trimming removed 2 bases from V and 5 bases from J; junction bases left unmatched: 3. Per the original methods: Reference gene primer amplification in the assay estimated nucleated cell counts. Generated by immunoSEQ multiplex PCR, the TCRdb table keeps only in-frame clones and is missing some. That table is the source of V, J and clone size, and D and trimming were worked out from the DNA. The sample lists about 80,000 clones; roughly four fifths were seen once.

This chain connects TRBV7-2 to TRBJ2-3, with 14 nucleotides matching TRBD2. Sequencing input: peripheral blood. The clonotype was recovered from a man aged 65 to 79 with active or convalescent COVID-19. CDR3: CASSLRLAGGLDTQYF. For the CDR3, the DNA is TGTGCCAGCAGCTTAAGACTAGCGGGGGGGTTAGATACGCAGTATTTT.